Listed below are T cell receptor beta chains from one sample, sequenced in a study of blood T cell repertoires in COVID-19. Profiling relied on immunoSEQ multiplex PCR, and the TCRdb table lists in-frame clones only, not all of them. The sample consists of 210,000 or so clones, roughly 88% of them appearing once. Input material: PBMCs or T cells enriched from blood (not recorded which). Source of these receptors: a young woman who had been exposed to COVID-19. CDR3s leave out the opening cysteine and the closing phenylalanine or tryptophan.

len | j_gene | v_gene | CDR3aa
13 | TRBJ2-5 | TRBV6-1 | ASSPTSGLGETQY
13 | TRBJ2-2 | TRBV28 | ASSLVAGDTGELF
10 | TRBJ1-2 | TRBV6-2/TRBV6-3 | ASSRDRGGYT
11 | TRBJ1-6 | TRBV2 | ARGANLNSPLH
11 | TRBJ1-1 | TRBV19 | ASSTGTNTEAF
13 | TRBJ2-1 | TRBV11-2 | ASSLISDRADEQF
13 | TRBJ1-4 | TRBV4-2 | ASSQDGQGGEKLF
11 | TRBJ1-6 | TRBV5-1 | ASQTGGNSPLH
12 | TRBJ2-2 | TRBV7-3 | ATSPQAYTGELF
12 | TRBJ2-1 | TRBV6-5 | ASRPGLADNEQF
14 | TRBJ2-3 | TRBV2 | ASSEWDLADPDTQY
13 | TRBJ1-1 | TRBV5-1 | ASSPRGPLGAEAF
12 | TRBJ1-5 | TRBV6-5 | ASSYGEGGQPQH
12 | TRBJ2-5 | TRBV13 | ASSLGWGGETQY
13 | TRBJ1-6 | TRBV7-9 | ASSLGGSYNSPLH
10 | TRBJ2-7 | TRBV7-9 | ASSPGLIEQY
13 | TRBJ2-3 | TRBV11-2 | ASSLGGDIFDTQY
9 | TRBJ1-2 | TRBV29-1 | SVEPRLGYT
12 | TRBJ2-1 | TRBV29-1 | SVEDQQGLDEQF
9 | TRBJ1-2 | TRBV28 | ASSANRGYT
13 | TRBJ2-7 | TRBV11-2 | ASSVLGTGSYEQY
11 | TRBJ1-4 | TRBV13 | ASSFATNEKLF
13 | TRBJ2-1 | TRBV15 | ATSGSGSTYNEQF
13 | TRBJ1-2 | TRBV6-4 | ASSGWTSSGYGYT
14 | TRBJ2-2 | TRBV5-1 | ASSKDGQGVTGELF
11 | TRBJ2-7 | TRBV18 | ASSDSGSYEQY
12 | TRBJ2-5 | TRBV3-1/TRBV3-2 | ASSQEVGEETQY
13 | TRBJ2-1 | TRBV5-5 | ASSPGRSSYNEQF
12 | TRBJ2-1 | TRBV10-1 | ASPSGRHHNEQF
12 | TRBJ2-7 | TRBV30 | AWSGDIYSYEQY
13 | TRBJ2-1 | TRBV6-4 | ASSEESGSYNEQF
11 | TRBJ2-1 | TRBV6-6 | ASSSLTSNEQF
15 | TRBJ2-7 | TRBV18 | ASSPPRIAGGSYEQY
14 | TRBJ2-7 | TRBV27 | ASSLPPGQGRGRQY
18 | TRBJ2-7 | TRBV6-1 | ASSERLTGLAGGPAYEQY
13 | TRBJ1-5 | TRBV29-1 | NPNPRQDPIGPQH
11 | TRBJ2-2 | TRBV19 | ASSYTGTGELF
12 | TRBJ1-2 | TRBV30 | AWRSGGGLYGYT
13 | TRBJ1-1 | TRBV30 | AWVTNRGRDTEAF
11 | TRBJ1-2 | TRBV30 | AWTAGQGKGYT
13 | TRBJ1-6 | TRBV30 | AWRGSQGAYSPLH
13 | TRBJ2-5 | TRBV7-7 | ASSLGGAGQETQY
14 | TRBJ2-5 | TRBV11-2 | ASSAGTQGFKETQY
15 | TRBJ2-2 | TRBV5-1 | ASKFESGQRATGELF
9 | TRBJ2-1 | TRBV25-1 | ASSSYNEQF
13 | TRBJ1-5 | TRBV28 | ASSLFTRVGQPQH
14 | TRBJ2-7 | TRBV5-4 | ASSLGSIVGVYEQY